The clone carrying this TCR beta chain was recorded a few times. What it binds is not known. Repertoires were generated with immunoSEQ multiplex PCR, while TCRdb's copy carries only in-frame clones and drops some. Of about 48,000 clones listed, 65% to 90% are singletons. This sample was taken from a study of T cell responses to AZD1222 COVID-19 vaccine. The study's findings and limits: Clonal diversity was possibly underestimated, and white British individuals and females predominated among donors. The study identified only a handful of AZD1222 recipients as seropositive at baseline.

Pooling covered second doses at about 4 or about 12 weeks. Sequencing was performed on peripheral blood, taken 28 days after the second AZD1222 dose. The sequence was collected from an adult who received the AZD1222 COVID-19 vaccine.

CDR3 nucleotides: TGTGCCAGCAGTTCGGACAGAACTGAAGCTTTCTTT. Amino acids: CASSSDRTEAFF. This rearrangement joins TRBV6-6 to TRBJ1-1; tentatively, D is TRBD1 (6 bases). From germline, CDR1 is MNHNY and CDR2 SVGAGI (reference sequence). Trimming stripped 4 bases from V and 5 bases from J, with 8 bases between. The CDR3 is 12 amino acids.